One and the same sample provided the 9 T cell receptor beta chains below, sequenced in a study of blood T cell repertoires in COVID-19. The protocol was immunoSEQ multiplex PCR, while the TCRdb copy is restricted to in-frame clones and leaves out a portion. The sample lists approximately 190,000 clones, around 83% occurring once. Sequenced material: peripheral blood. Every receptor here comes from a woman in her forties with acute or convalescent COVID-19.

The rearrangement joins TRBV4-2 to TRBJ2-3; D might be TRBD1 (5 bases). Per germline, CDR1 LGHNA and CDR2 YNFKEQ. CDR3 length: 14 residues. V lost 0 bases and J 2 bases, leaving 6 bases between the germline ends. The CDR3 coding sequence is TGTGCCAGCAGCCAAGAAGGGGTCACAGATACGCAGTATTTT. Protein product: CASSQEGVTDTQYF.

The CDR3 loop is CASSPPGQPYNEQFF. Written as DNA, the CDR3 is TGCGCCAGCAGCCCGCCGGGACAGCCATACAATGAGCAGTTCTTC. The genes are TRBV5-1 and TRBJ2-1; 7 bases map to TRBD1. V gave up 4 bases and J gave up 4 bases; unmatched junction bases: 8. CDR3 length equals 15 residues. Per germline, CDR1 SGHRS and CDR2 YFSETQ.

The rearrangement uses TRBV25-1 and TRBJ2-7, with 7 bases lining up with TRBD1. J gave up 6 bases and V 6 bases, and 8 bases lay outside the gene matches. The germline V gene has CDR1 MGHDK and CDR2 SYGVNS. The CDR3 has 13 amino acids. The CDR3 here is CASRVTGKAEQYF. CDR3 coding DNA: TGTGCCAGCAGGGTGACAGGGAAGGCCGAGCAGTACTTC.

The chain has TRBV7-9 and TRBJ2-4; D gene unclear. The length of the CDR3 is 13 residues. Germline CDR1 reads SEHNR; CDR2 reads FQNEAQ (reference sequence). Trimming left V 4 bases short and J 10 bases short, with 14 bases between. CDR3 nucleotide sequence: TGTGCCAGCAGCTCACGGGTCCAGAATATTCAGTACTTC. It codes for CASSSRVQNIQYF.

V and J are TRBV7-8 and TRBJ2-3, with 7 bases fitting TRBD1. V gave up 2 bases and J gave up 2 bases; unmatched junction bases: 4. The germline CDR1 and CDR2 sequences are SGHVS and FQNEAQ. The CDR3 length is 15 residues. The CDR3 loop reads CASSLRGQFTDTQYF. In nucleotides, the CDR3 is TGTGCCAGCAGCTTACGGGGACAGTTCACAGATACGCAGTATTTT.

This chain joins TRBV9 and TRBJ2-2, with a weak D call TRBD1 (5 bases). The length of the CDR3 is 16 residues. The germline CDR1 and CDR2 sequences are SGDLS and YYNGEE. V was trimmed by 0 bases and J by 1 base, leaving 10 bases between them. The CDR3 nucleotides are TGTGCCAGCAGCGTAGGGGGCAGGAGGAACACCGGGGAGCTGTTTTTT. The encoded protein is CASSVGGRRNTGELFF. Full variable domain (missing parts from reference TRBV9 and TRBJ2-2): DSGVTQTPKHLITATGQRVTLRCSPRSGDLSVYWYQQSLDQGLQFLIQYYNGEERAKGNILERFSAQQFPDLHSELNLSSLELGDSALYFCASSVGGRRNTGELFFGEGSRLTVL.

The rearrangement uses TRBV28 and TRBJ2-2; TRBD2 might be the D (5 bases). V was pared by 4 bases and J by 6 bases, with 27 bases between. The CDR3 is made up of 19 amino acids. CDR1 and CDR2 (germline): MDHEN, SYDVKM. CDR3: CASSSEAEGRRLWPGELFF. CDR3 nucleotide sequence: TGTGCCAGCAGTTCGGAAGCCGAAGGGAGACGACTTTGGCCCGGGGAGCTGTTTTTT.

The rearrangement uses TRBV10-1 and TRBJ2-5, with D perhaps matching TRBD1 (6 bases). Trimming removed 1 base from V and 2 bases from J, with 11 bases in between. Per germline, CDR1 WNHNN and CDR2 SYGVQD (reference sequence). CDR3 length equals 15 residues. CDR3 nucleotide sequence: TGCGCCAGCAGTGAGTTCATTACAGGGCAAGAGACCCAGTACTTC. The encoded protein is CASSEFITGQETQYF.

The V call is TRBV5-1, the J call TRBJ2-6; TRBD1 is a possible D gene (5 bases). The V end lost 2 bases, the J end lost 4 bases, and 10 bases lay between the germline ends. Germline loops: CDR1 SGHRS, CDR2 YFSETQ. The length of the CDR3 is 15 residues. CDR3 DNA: TGCGCCAGCAGCTTCCAGGGTTCCGGGGCCAACGTCCTGACTTTC. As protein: CASSFQGSGANVLTF.